The sample holds a few counts of the clone carrying this T cell receptor beta chain. Antigen unknown. The data are from a study of T cells in Graves' hyperthyroidism and ophthalmopathy. Study results and caveats: A model of 13 V-J pairs discriminated ophthalmopathy from stable hyperthyroidism.

Amplified TCR beta CDR3 regions came from RNA transcripts. First-round RT-PCR of the TCR CDR3 relied on the HTBI primer set. TCRdb reanalysed the multiplex PCR reads using MiXCR and keeps one entry per CDR3 protein. The sample shows under 450,000 distinct CDR3 sequences, approximately 17% of them seen only once. Diagnosing involved the use of clinical symptoms, serum thyroxine and TRAb, thyroid ultrasound and orbital computed tomography. This TCR derives from a woman in her twenties or thirties with Graves' hyperthyroidism that later progressed to Graves' ophthalmopathy. Sequencing was performed on blood.

The CDR3 region is CASSLGGGAVYTF. The CDR3 coding sequence is TGTGCCAGCAGCTTAGGGGGGGGAGCTGTCTACACCTTC. This chain uses TRBV7-8 with TRBJ1-2, with D perhaps matching TRBD1 (5 bases). Germline loops: CDR1 SGHVS, CDR2 FQNEAQ. The CDR3 runs to 13 residues. Trimming removed 1 base from V and 10 bases from J, with 13 bases in between.